This is a list of T cell receptor beta chains from one sample in a study of T cell repertoires in cytomegalovirus infection. TCRdb re-analysed the reads in MiXCR, keeping a single row per CDR3 protein. The sample lists some 800,000 distinct CDR3 sequences, 25% to 35% occurring once. These TCRs' antigens remain unknown. Sequenced material: cultured CD8+ T cells from PBMCs, taken from culture after CMV antigen stimulation. The receptors derive from a human donor in good health (CMV status not recorded). Some clones in this sample may be carry-over from other donors' samples. The CDR3 runs from the conserved cysteine through the conserved F or W. Each record gives: CDR3 DNA, CDR3 protein, J gene, clone size, D gene, CDR3 length, V gene. The D gene is left open where the match is weak. Clone size is stated in some rows and not others, as once, few, many or a class when expanded.

cdr3_nt: TGTGCCAGCAGCTTAAGGGGAACTGGGGCCAACGTCCTGACTTTC; cdr3_aa: CASSLRGTGANVLTF; j_call: TRBJ2-6; clone_size: many; d_call: .; cdr3_length: 15; v_call: TRBV7-6
cdr3_nt: TGTGCCCTCGAGGACAGGGTGACCGGGGAGCTGTTTTTT; cdr3_aa: CALEDRVTGELFF; j_call: TRBJ2-2; clone_size: few; d_call: TRBD1; cdr3_length: 13; v_call: TRBV6-1
cdr3_nt: TGTGCCAGCAGCTTAGAGGTCCAAGTGGGGGGGGCCTACAATGAGCAGTTCTTC; cdr3_aa: CASSLEVQVGGAYNEQFF; j_call: TRBJ2-1; clone_size: .; d_call: TRBD2; cdr3_length: 18; v_call: TRBV7-9
cdr3_nt: TGTGCCAGCAGTTTCGGTCGTGGAGGGACCTCGACGGGCTACACCTTC; cdr3_aa: CASSFGRGGTSTGYTF; j_call: TRBJ1-2; clone_size: .; d_call: .; cdr3_length: 16; v_call: TRBV27
cdr3_nt: TGTGCCAGCAGAGACCCCGGGACCACCAATGAGCAGTTCTTC; cdr3_aa: CASRDPGTTNEQFF; j_call: TRBJ2-1; clone_size: few; d_call: .; cdr3_length: 14; v_call: TRBV2
cdr3_nt: TGTGCCAGCAGCCGGGACTCCTATAATTCACCCCTCCACTTT; cdr3_aa: CASSRDSYNSPLHF; j_call: TRBJ1-6; clone_size: .; d_call: .; cdr3_length: 14; v_call: TRBV3-1
cdr3_nt: TGTGCCAGCAGTCCTTATACAGGGGGCTGGAATGAGCAGTTCTTC; cdr3_aa: CASSPYTGGWNEQFF; j_call: TRBJ2-1; clone_size: .; d_call: TRBD1; cdr3_length: 15; v_call: TRBV5-5
cdr3_nt: TGTGCCAGCAGTTACGAATCTGAAGCTTTCTTT; cdr3_aa: CASSYESEAFF; j_call: TRBJ1-1; clone_size: few; d_call: .; cdr3_length: 11; v_call: TRBV6-5
cdr3_nt: TGTGCCACCAGTGACACAGGGACATTACAGCCCCAGCATTTT; cdr3_aa: CATSDTGTLQPQHF; j_call: TRBJ1-5; clone_size: .; d_call: .; cdr3_length: 14; v_call: TRBV24-1
cdr3_nt: TGTGCCATCAGTGAGTTCCAGGGGGCGTGGGGTGAGCAGTTCTTC; cdr3_aa: CAISEFQGAWGEQFF; j_call: TRBJ2-1; clone_size: .; d_call: TRBD1; cdr3_length: 15; v_call: TRBV10-3
cdr3_nt: TGCGCCAGCAGCCCAATGCCGGGACTAGCGGGGTACGACAATGAGCAGTTCTTC; cdr3_aa: CASSPMPGLAGYDNEQFF; j_call: TRBJ2-1; clone_size: .; d_call: TRBD2; cdr3_length: 18; v_call: TRBV5-1
cdr3_nt: TGTGCCAGCAGCCCCACAGGGGGCCCTTCACCCCTCCACTTT; cdr3_aa: CASSPTGGPSPLHF; j_call: TRBJ1-6; clone_size: many; d_call: TRBD1; cdr3_length: 14; v_call: TRBV7-6
cdr3_nt: TGTGCCAGCAGCTTAGGTTCAGCCGGGGATGAGCAGTTCTTC; cdr3_aa: CASSLGSAGDEQFF; j_call: TRBJ2-1; clone_size: .; d_call: .; cdr3_length: 14; v_call: TRBV7-2
cdr3_nt: TGTGCCAGCAGCCCCGGGGGGACGGCAAATTCACCCCTCCACTTT; cdr3_aa: CASSPGGTANSPLHF; j_call: TRBJ1-6; clone_size: .; d_call: .; cdr3_length: 15; v_call: TRBV9
cdr3_nt: TGTGCCAGCAGCCTGGGACAGGCGGGCTACAATGAGCAGTTCTTC; cdr3_aa: CASSLGQAGYNEQFF; j_call: TRBJ2-1; clone_size: .; d_call: TRBD1; cdr3_length: 15; v_call: TRBV5-6
cdr3_nt: TGTGCCAGCAGTCGAGGGGCCGAAAGGTATGAATATGGCTACACCTTC; cdr3_aa: CASSRGAERYEYGYTF; j_call: TRBJ1-2; clone_size: .; d_call: .; cdr3_length: 16; v_call: TRBV5-4
cdr3_nt: TGTGCCAGCAGTTACGGCGCGGGCCTCTCCTACAATGAGCAGTTCTTC; cdr3_aa: CASSYGAGLSYNEQFF; j_call: TRBJ2-1; clone_size: few; d_call: .; cdr3_length: 16; v_call: TRBV12-3/TRBV12-4
cdr3_nt: TGTGCCAGCAGTTTTAATGTTGGGGACAGGGCCGTCGTGAACACTGAAGCTTTCTTT; cdr3_aa: CASSFNVGDRAVVNTEAFF; j_call: TRBJ1-1; clone_size: .; d_call: TRBD1; cdr3_length: 19; v_call: TRBV12-3/TRBV12-4
cdr3_nt: TGTGCCAGCAGCCATTCAACCGGGACAGGGAACTACGAGCAGTACTTC; cdr3_aa: CASSHSTGTGNYEQYF; j_call: TRBJ2-7; clone_size: once; d_call: TRBD1; cdr3_length: 16; v_call: TRBV3-1
cdr3_nt: TGTGCCAGCAGCCAAGACCGGGGGTTGTACAATGAGCAGTTCTTC; cdr3_aa: CASSQDRGLYNEQFF; j_call: TRBJ2-1; clone_size: .; d_call: .; cdr3_length: 15; v_call: TRBV3-1
cdr3_nt: TGTGCCAGCAGTCCCCGTGGAGGGGGCTACACTGAAGCTTTCTTT; cdr3_aa: CASSPRGGGYTEAFF; j_call: TRBJ1-1; clone_size: .; d_call: TRBD1; cdr3_length: 15; v_call: TRBV6-2/TRBV6-3
cdr3_nt: TGTGCCAGCAGCACTACAGGAGGGAGAGATTCACCCCTCCACTTT; cdr3_aa: CASSTTGGRDSPLHF; j_call: TRBJ1-6; clone_size: .; d_call: .; cdr3_length: 15; v_call: TRBV11-2
cdr3_nt: TGTGCCACCAGTGATCGCCCAGACAGGGGTGGGAATGAGCAGTTCTTC; cdr3_aa: CATSDRPDRGGNEQFF; j_call: TRBJ2-1; clone_size: .; d_call: TRBD1; cdr3_length: 16; v_call: TRBV24-1
cdr3_nt: TGTGCCAGCAGCTTACCTAGCGGGGGTTTTGAGCAGTTCTTC; cdr3_aa: CASSLPSGGFEQFF; j_call: TRBJ2-1; clone_size: .; d_call: TRBD2; cdr3_length: 14; v_call: TRBV7-6
cdr3_nt: TGTGCCAGTAGTATAATGGGCAGGGGTAGCAGCAATCAGCCCCAGCATTTT; cdr3_aa: CASSIMGRGSSNQPQHF; j_call: TRBJ1-5; clone_size: few; d_call: .; cdr3_length: 17; v_call: TRBV19
cdr3_nt: TGTGCCAGCAGCTTAGGGGGGCGGACAGAGGGCTACACCTTC; cdr3_aa: CASSLGGRTEGYTF; j_call: TRBJ1-2; clone_size: many; d_call: .; cdr3_length: 14; v_call: TRBV7-3
cdr3_nt: TGTGCCAGCAGCCGTTTATTTGGGGAAGCTAACTATGGCTACACCTTC; cdr3_aa: CASSRLFGEANYGYTF; j_call: TRBJ1-2; clone_size: many; d_call: .; cdr3_length: 16; v_call: TRBV7-6
cdr3_nt: TGCGCCAGCAGCTCCCCGACAGAGACAACTAATGAAAAACTGTTTTTT; cdr3_aa: CASSSPTETTNEKLFF; j_call: TRBJ1-4; clone_size: .; d_call: .; cdr3_length: 16; v_call: TRBV5-1
cdr3_nt: TGCGCCAGCAGTGACGCGGACAGGGGCTACGAGCAGTACTTC; cdr3_aa: CASSDADRGYEQYF; j_call: TRBJ2-7; clone_size: few; d_call: TRBD1; cdr3_length: 14; v_call: TRBV10-1
cdr3_nt: TGTGCCATCAGCGATCGGGAGGATGAGCAGTTCTTC; cdr3_aa: CAISDREDEQFF; j_call: TRBJ2-1; clone_size: .; d_call: TRBD2; cdr3_length: 12; v_call: TRBV10-3
cdr3_nt: TGTGCCAGCAGTTTAACTCAGGGCACGGGCACTGAAGCTTTCTTT; cdr3_aa: CASSLTQGTGTEAFF; j_call: TRBJ1-1; clone_size: few; d_call: .; cdr3_length: 15; v_call: TRBV27
cdr3_nt: TGTGCCAGCAGCTTAGCGGAAGAAATTGGCCCAGATACGCAGTATTTT; cdr3_aa: CASSLAEEIGPDTQYF; j_call: TRBJ2-3; clone_size: .; d_call: .; cdr3_length: 16; v_call: TRBV7-6
cdr3_nt: TGTGCCAGCAGCCGCCCCCACCGAAACACTGAAGCTTTCTTT; cdr3_aa: CASSRPHRNTEAFF; j_call: TRBJ1-1; clone_size: few; d_call: .; cdr3_length: 14; v_call: TRBV14
cdr3_nt: TGTGCTAGTGACAGCGGGGGGAGCTCCTACGAGCAGTACTTC; cdr3_aa: CASDSGGSSYEQYF; j_call: TRBJ2-7; clone_size: .; d_call: TRBD2; cdr3_length: 14; v_call: TRBV12-5
cdr3_nt: TGTGCCAGCAGTTTATGGTCGCGGCAGGCGAACACCGGGGAGCTGTTTTTT; cdr3_aa: CASSLWSRQANTGELFF; j_call: TRBJ2-2; clone_size: few; d_call: .; cdr3_length: 17; v_call: TRBV27
cdr3_nt: TGCAGTCTAGTGACCAGAGAGGAAAACATTCAGTACTTC; cdr3_aa: CSLVTREENIQYF; j_call: TRBJ2-4; clone_size: .; d_call: .; cdr3_length: 13; v_call: TRBV20-1
cdr3_nt: TGTGCCAGCAGTTACTACGAGACCCGGAGAGATGAGCAGTTCTTC; cdr3_aa: CASSYYETRRDEQFF; j_call: TRBJ2-1; clone_size: .; d_call: .; cdr3_length: 15; v_call: TRBV6-2/TRBV6-3
cdr3_nt: TGTGCCAGCAGTACAACAGGCTCCAATCAGCCCCAGCATTTT; cdr3_aa: CASSTTGSNQPQHF; j_call: TRBJ1-5; clone_size: many; d_call: .; cdr3_length: 14; v_call: TRBV28
cdr3_nt: TGTGCCAGCAGCATAAGCAGTGGAGGAGGGACAGATACGCAGTATTTT; cdr3_aa: CASSISSGGGTDTQYF; j_call: TRBJ2-3; clone_size: few; d_call: .; cdr3_length: 16; v_call: TRBV12-3/TRBV12-4
cdr3_nt: TGTGCCAGCAGGGACCTAGCGGGGGGGGGGGATACGCAGTATTTT; cdr3_aa: CASRDLAGGGDTQYF; j_call: TRBJ2-3; clone_size: few; d_call: TRBD2; cdr3_length: 15; v_call: TRBV7-8
cdr3_nt: TGTGCCAGCAGTGGCAGGGGGCGATTCTGGGGCAACACTGAAGCTTTCTTT; cdr3_aa: CASSGRGRFWGNTEAFF; j_call: TRBJ1-1; clone_size: .; d_call: TRBD1; cdr3_length: 17; v_call: TRBV6-5
cdr3_nt: TGTGCCAGCAGTTTTAAAGGAACCGGGGAGCTGTTTTTT; cdr3_aa: CASSFKGTGELFF; j_call: TRBJ2-2; clone_size: few; d_call: .; cdr3_length: 13; v_call: TRBV27
cdr3_nt: TGTGCCAGCAGAATTCCGGGACTAGCCGAGACTGGGTCGTTCGATACGCAGTATTTT; cdr3_aa: CASRIPGLAETGSFDTQYF; j_call: TRBJ2-3; clone_size: .; d_call: TRBD2; cdr3_length: 19; v_call: TRBV6-2/TRBV6-3
cdr3_nt: TGTGCCAGCAGCTACGGACCCTCCTACGAGCAGTACTTC; cdr3_aa: CASSYGPSYEQYF; j_call: TRBJ2-7; clone_size: .; d_call: .; cdr3_length: 13; v_call: TRBV7-9
cdr3_nt: TGTGCCAGCAGCAAGTTCGCGGCGTGGGAGCAGTTCTTC; cdr3_aa: CASSKFAAWEQFF; j_call: TRBJ2-1; clone_size: .; d_call: .; cdr3_length: 13; v_call: TRBV7-3
cdr3_nt: TGTGCCAGCAGTTTGGAACTAGCGCCTTACAATGAGCAGTTCTTC; cdr3_aa: CASSLELAPYNEQFF; j_call: TRBJ2-1; clone_size: few; d_call: TRBD2; cdr3_length: 15; v_call: TRBV6-5
cdr3_nt: TGTGCCAGCAGTCAGACTAGCGGGGGGCTTGGGGGAGAGACCCAGTACTTC; cdr3_aa: CASSQTSGGLGGETQYF; j_call: TRBJ2-5; clone_size: few; d_call: TRBD2; cdr3_length: 17; v_call: TRBV12-3/TRBV12-4
cdr3_nt: TGTGCCAGCGGGCCCTTGGGACGGGGCACAGATACGCAGTATTTT; cdr3_aa: CASGPLGRGTDTQYF; j_call: TRBJ2-3; clone_size: .; d_call: .; cdr3_length: 15; v_call: TRBV27
cdr3_nt: TGCAGTGCTTTCGCGGACTCCTACGAGCAGTACTTC; cdr3_aa: CSAFADSYEQYF; j_call: TRBJ2-7; clone_size: .; d_call: .; cdr3_length: 12; v_call: TRBV20-1
cdr3_nt: TGTGCCAGCAGCCCGCTAGGGACTAGCGGGGCAATTAACACCGGGGAGCTGTTTTTT; cdr3_aa: CASSPLGTSGAINTGELFF; j_call: TRBJ2-2; clone_size: .; d_call: TRBD2; cdr3_length: 19; v_call: TRBV4-2
cdr3_nt: TGCAGTGCTAGAGATCCATTACTGGACAGGGAGGTTTTAGGCTACACCTTC; cdr3_aa: CSARDPLLDREVLGYTF; j_call: TRBJ1-2; clone_size: .; d_call: TRBD1; cdr3_length: 17; v_call: TRBV20-1
cdr3_nt: TGTGCCAGCAGCCACACAGACTCCTATAATTCACCCCTCCACTTT; cdr3_aa: CASSHTDSYNSPLHF; j_call: TRBJ1-6; clone_size: few; d_call: .; cdr3_length: 15; v_call: TRBV14
cdr3_nt: TGCGCCAGCAGCCAAGAGAAGGCTGCCAGGAATCAGCCCCAGCATTTT; cdr3_aa: CASSQEKAARNQPQHF; j_call: TRBJ1-5; clone_size: .; d_call: .; cdr3_length: 16; v_call: TRBV4-1
cdr3_nt: TGTGCCAGCAGTCCTCGGGTGGGCAGGCAGTACTTC; cdr3_aa: CASSPRVGRQYF; j_call: TRBJ2-5; clone_size: .; d_call: .; cdr3_length: 12; v_call: TRBV28
cdr3_nt: TGTGCCAGTCTTACAGGGTCCGATGAAGCTTTCTTT; cdr3_aa: CASLTGSDEAFF; j_call: TRBJ1-1; clone_size: few; d_call: .; cdr3_length: 12; v_call: TRBV7-9